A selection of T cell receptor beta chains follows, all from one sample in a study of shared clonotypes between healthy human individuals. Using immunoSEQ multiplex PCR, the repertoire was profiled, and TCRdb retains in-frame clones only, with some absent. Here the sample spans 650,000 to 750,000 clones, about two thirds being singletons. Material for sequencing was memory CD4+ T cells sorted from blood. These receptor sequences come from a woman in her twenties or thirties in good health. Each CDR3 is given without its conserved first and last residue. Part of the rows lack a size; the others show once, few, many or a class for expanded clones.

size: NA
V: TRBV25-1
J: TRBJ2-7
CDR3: ASSEKTSGSYEQY

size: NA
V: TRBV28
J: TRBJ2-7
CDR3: ASRRPELYEQY

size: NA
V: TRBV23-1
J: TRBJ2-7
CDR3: ASSHTATISYEQY

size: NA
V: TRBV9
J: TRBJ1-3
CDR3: ASSVDGGVNSGNTIY

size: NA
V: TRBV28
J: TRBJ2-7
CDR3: ASSLVQGRNEQY

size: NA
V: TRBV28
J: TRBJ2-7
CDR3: ASSSKPTSGSSYEQY

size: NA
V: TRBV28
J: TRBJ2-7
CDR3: ASTISGSSYEQY

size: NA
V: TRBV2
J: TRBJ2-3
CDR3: ASTLIAGGPGDTQY

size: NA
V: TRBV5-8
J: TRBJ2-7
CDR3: ASSLRSGYEQY

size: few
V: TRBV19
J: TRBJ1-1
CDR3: ASSIQVANTEAF

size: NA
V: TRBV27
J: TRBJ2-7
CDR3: ASSSRDPAREQY

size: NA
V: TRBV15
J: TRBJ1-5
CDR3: ATSRDSVRPPQH

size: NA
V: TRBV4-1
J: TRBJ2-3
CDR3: ASSQRGSGTDTQY

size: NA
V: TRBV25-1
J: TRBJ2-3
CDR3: ASSAGGSTDTQY